This TCR beta chain was recorded in a study of siplizumab effects on memory and regulatory T cells. Study findings and constraints: In roughly 80-95% of proliferating CD4+ or CD8+ clones, a naive or memory phenotype could not be assigned. Where siplizumab was present, mappable alloreactive CD4+ clones averaged almost 70% Treg-derived, compared with 25% to 30% in controls.

Profiling relied on immunoSEQ multiplex PCR, and the TCRdb table lists in-frame clones only, not all of them. Here the sample spans 75,000 to 100,000 clones, 94% being singletons. Germline CDR1 LNHDA, CDR2 SQIVND (reference sequence). This CDR3 has 15 residues. With 3 bases clipped from V and 2 bases from J, the junction kept 3 bases outside the gene matches. About this clone itself: Its antigen remains unknown.

This receptor was obtained from a human donor in good health. Sequencing was performed on non-Treg CD4+ T cells sorted from blood. The rearrangement joins TRBV19 to TRBJ1-4; TRBD1 matches 7 bases. The CDR3 protein is CASSIGQATNEKLFF. The CDR3 region has the DNA TGTGCCAGTAGTATCGGACAGGCCACTAATGAAAAACTGTTTTTT. The whole variable domain, remainder taken from reference TRBV19 and TRBJ1-4, is DGGITQSPKYLFRKEGQNVTLSCEQNLNHDAMYWYRQDPGQGLRLIYYSQIVNDFQKGDIAEGYSVSREKKESFPLTVTSAQKNPTAFYLCASSIGQATNEKLFFGSGTQLSVL.